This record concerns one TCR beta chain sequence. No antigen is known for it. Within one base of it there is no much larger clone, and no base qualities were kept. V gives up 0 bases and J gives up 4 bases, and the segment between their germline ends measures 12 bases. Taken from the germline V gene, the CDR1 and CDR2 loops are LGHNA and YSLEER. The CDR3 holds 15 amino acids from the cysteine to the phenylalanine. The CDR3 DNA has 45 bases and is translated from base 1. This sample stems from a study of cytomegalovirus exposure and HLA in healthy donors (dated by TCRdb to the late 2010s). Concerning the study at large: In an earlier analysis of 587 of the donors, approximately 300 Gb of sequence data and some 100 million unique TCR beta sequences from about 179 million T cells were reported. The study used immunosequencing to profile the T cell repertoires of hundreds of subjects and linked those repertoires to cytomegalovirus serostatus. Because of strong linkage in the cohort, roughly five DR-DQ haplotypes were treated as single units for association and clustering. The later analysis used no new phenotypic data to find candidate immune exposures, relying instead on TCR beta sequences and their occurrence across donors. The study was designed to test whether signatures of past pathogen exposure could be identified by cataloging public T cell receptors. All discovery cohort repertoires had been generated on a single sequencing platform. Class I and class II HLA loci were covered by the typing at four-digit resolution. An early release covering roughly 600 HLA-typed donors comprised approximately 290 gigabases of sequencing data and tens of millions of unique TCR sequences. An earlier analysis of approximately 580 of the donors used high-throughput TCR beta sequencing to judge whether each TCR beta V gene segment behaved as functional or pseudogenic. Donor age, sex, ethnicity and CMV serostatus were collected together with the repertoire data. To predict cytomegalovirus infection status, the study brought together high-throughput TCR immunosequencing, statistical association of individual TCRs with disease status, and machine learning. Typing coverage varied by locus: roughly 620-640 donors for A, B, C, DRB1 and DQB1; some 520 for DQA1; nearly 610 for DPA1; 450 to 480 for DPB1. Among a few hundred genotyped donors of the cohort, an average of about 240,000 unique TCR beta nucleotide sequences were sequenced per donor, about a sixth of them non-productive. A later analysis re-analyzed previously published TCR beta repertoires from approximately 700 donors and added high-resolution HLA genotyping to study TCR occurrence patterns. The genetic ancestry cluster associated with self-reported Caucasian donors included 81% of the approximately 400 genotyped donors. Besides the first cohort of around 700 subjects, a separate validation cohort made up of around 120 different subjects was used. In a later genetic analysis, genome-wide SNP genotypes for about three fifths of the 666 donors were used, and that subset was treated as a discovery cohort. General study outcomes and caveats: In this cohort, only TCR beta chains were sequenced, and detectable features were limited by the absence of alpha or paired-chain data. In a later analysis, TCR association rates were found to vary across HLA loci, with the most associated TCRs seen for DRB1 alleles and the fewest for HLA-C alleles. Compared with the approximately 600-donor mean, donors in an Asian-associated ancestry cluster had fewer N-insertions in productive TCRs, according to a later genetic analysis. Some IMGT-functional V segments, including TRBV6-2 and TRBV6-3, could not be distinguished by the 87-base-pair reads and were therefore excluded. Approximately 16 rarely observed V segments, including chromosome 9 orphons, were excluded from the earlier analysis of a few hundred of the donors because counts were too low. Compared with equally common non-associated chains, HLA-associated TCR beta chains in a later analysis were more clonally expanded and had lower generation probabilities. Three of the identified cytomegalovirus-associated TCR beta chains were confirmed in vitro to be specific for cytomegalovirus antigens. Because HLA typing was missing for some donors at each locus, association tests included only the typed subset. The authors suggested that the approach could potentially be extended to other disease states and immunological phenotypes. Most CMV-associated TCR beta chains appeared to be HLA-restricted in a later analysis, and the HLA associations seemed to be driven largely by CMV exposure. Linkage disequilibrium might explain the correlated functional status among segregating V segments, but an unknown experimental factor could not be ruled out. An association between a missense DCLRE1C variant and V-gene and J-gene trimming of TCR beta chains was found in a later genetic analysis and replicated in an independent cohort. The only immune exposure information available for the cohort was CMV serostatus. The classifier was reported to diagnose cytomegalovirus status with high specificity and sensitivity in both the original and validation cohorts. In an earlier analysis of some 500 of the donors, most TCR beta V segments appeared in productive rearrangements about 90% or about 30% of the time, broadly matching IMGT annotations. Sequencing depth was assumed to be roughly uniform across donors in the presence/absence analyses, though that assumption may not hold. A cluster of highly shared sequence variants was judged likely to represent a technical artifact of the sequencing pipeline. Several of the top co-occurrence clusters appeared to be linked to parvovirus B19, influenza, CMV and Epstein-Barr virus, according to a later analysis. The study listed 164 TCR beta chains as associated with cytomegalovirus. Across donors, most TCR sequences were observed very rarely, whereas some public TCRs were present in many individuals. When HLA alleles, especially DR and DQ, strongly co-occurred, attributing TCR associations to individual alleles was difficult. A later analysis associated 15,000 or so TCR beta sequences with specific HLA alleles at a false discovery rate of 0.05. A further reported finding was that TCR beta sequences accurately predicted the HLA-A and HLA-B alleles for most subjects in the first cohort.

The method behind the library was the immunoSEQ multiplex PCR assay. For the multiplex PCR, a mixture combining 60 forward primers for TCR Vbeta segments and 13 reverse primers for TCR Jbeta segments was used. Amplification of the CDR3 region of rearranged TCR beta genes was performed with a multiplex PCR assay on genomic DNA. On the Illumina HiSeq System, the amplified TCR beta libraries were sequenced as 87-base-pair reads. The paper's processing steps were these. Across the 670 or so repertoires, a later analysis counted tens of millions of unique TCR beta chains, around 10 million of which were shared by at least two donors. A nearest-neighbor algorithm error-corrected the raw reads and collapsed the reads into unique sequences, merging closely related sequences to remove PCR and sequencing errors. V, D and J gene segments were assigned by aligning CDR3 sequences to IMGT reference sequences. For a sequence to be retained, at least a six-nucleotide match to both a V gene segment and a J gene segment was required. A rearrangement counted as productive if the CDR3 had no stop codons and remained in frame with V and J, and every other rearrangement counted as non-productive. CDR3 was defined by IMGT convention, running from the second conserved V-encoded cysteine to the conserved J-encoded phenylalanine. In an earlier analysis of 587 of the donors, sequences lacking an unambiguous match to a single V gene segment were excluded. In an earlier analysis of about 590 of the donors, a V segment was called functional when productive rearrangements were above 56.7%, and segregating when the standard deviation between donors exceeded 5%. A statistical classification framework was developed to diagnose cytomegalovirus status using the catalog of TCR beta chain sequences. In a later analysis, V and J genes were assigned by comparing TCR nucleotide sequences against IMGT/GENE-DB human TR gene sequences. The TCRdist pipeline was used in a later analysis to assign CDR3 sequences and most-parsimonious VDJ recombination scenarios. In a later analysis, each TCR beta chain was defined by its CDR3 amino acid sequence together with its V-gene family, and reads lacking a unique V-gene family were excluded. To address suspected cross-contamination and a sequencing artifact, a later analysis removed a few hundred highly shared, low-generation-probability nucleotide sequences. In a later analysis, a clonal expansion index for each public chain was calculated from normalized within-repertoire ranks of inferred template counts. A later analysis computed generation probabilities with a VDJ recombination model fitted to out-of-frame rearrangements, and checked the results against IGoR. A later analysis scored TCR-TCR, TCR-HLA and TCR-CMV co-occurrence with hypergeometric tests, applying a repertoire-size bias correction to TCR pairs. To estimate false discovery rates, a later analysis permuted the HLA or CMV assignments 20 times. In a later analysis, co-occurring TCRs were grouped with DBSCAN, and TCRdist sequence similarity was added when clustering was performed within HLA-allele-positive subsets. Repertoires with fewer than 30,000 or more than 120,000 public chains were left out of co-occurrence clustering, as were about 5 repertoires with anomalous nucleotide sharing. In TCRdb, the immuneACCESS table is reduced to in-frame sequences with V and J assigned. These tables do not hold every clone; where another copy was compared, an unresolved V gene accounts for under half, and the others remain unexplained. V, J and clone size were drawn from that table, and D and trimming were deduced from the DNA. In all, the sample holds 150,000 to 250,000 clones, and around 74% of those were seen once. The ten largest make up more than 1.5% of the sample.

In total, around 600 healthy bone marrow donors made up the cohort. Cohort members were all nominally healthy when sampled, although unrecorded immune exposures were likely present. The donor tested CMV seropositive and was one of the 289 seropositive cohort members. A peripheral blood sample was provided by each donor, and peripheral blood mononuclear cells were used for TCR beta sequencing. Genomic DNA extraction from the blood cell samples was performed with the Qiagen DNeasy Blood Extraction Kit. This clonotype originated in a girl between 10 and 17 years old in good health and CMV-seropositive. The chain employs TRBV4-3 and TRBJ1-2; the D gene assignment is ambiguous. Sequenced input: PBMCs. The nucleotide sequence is TGCGCCAGCAGCCAAGATTGGAGAGCCAGCTATGGCTACACCTTC. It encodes CASSQDWRASYGYTF.